This is a list of T cell receptor beta chains from one sample in a study of blood T cell repertoires in COVID-19. Profiled with immunoSEQ multiplex PCR; TCRdb holds only in-frame clones, not every one. The data hold roughly 43,000 clones, with about nine tenths observed a single time. Sequencing was done on a sample of peripheral blood. The receptors were sampled from a man between 60 and 70 years old with active COVID-19. Both conserved end residues are part of each CDR3. A D gene is named only where the DNA matches it firmly. Some rows mark clone size as missing; the rest say once, few, many or name a class of expanded clone.

clone_size j_call v_call d_call cdr3_aa cdr3_nt
. TRBJ2-3 TRBV2 TRBD2 CASNPTSGRSDTQYF TGTGCCAGCAACCCGACTAGCGGGAGATCAGATACGCAGTATTTT
once TRBJ2-7 TRBV6-6 . CASSLPAGTYEQYF TGTGCCAGCAGCCTCCCCGCGGGAACCTACGAGCAGTACTTC
. TRBJ2-7 TRBV10-3 TRBD2 CAISGTSGRARLGSEQYF TGTGCCATCAGCGGGACTAGCGGGAGGGCCAGGTTGGGAAGCGAGCAGTACTTC
. TRBJ2-5 TRBV6-5 . CASSPRRGGAETQYF TGTGCCAGCAGTCCCCGAAGGGGGGGCGCCGAGACCCAGTACTTC
. TRBJ2-3 TRBV4-1 TRBD2 CASSRLLAGAGSVETDTQYF TGCGCCAGCAGCCGACTACTAGCGGGAGCGGGGAGTGTGGAGACAGATACGCAGTATTTT
. TRBJ2-1 TRBV29-1 TRBD2 CSGEASGPNEQFF TGCAGCGGTGAGGCTAGCGGACCCAATGAGCAGTTCTTC
. TRBJ2-1 TRBV7-2 TRBD1 CASSFLRDRGNEQFF TGTGCCAGCAGCTTCCTCCGGGACAGGGGAAATGAGCAGTTCTTC
. TRBJ2-1 TRBV9 TRBD2 CASSVDPSGSREQFF TGTGCCAGCAGCGTAGATCCTAGCGGGAGTCGGGAGCAGTTCTTC
. TRBJ2-3 TRBV27 TRBD2 CASSSRDYYTDTQYF TGTGCCAGCAGTTCAAGGGACTACTACACAGATACGCAGTATTTT
. TRBJ2-3 TRBV6-4 TRBD2 CASSDSSGRGTQYF TGTGCCAGCAGTGACTCGAGCGGGAGGGGTACGCAGTATTTT
. TRBJ1-2 TRBV27 TRBD1 CASSFFSTGGNYYGYTF TGTGCCAGCAGTTTTTTCTCGACAGGGGGCAATTATTATGGCTACACCTTC
. TRBJ1-2 TRBV11-2 TRBD1 CASSRDRGFNYGYTF TGTGCCAGCAGCCGGGACAGGGGGTTTAACTATGGCTACACCTTC
medium-sized TRBJ2-1 TRBV28 . CASRTGAENEQFF TGTGCCAGCAGGACGGGAGCAGAAAATGAGCAGTTCTTC
once TRBJ1-5 TRBV4-2 TRBD1 CASSPQLQGGMGNQPQHF TGTGCCAGCAGCCCCCAATTGCAGGGGGGAATGGGCAATCAGCCCCAGCATTTT
. TRBJ2-7 TRBV20-1 . CSARGRYEQYF TGCAGTGCGAGAGGGCGGTACGAGCAGTACTTC
. TRBJ2-5 TRBV7-9 TRBD1 CASSLVTGAQETQYF TGTGCCAGCAGCTTAGTTACAGGGGCCCAAGAGACCCAGTACTTC
. TRBJ1-1 TRBV7-9 . CASSLTANTEAFF TGTGCCAGCAGCTTAACAGCGAACACTGAAGCTTTCTTT
. TRBJ2-7 TRBV15 . CATSREKRLDYEQYF TGTGCCACCAGCAGAGAAAAAAGACTAGACTACGAGCAGTACTTC
once TRBJ2-3 TRBV2 TRBD2 CASSQSGRTDTQYF TGTGCCAGCAGTCAAAGCGGGAGAACAGATACGCAGTATTTT
. TRBJ2-3 TRBV19 . CASSAGYTDTQYF TGTGCCAGTAGTGCAGGGTACACAGATACGCAGTATTTT
. TRBJ2-1 TRBV7-2 . CASSLQDRSLYNEQFF TGTGCCAGCAGCTTACAAGACAGATCCCTCTACAATGAGCAGTTCTTC
. TRBJ1-1 TRBV6-1 TRBD1 CASSENRGGTEAFF TGTGCCAGCAGTGAAAACAGGGGTGGCACTGAAGCTTTCTTT
. TRBJ2-1 TRBV7-2 . CASSALVINEQFF TGTGCCAGCAGCGCGTTGGTCATCAATGAGCAGTTCTTC
. TRBJ2-7 TRBV7-2 TRBD2 CASSSTGGRYEQYF TGTGCCAGCAGCTCGACGGGCGGGAGATACGAGCAGTACTTC
. TRBJ2-2 TRBV18 TRBD1 CASSPTTGANTGELFF TGTGCCAGCTCACCAACCACAGGGGCCAACACCGGGGAGCTGTTTTTT
few TRBJ2-1 TRBV7-5 . CVRSCRGGYNEQFF TGTGTCAGAAGCTGCCGGGGAGGGTACAATGAGCAGTTCTTC
. TRBJ2-7 TRBV18 TRBD1 CASSPGTAKLYEQYF TGTGCCAGCTCACCGGGGACAGCCAAACTCTACGAGCAGTACTTC
. TRBJ2-2 TRBV5-1 TRBD2 CASSLDGLAAANTGELFF TGCGCCAGCAGCTTGGATGGACTAGCGGCCGCGAACACCGGGGAGCTGTTTTTT
. TRBJ2-1 TRBV6-2/TRBV6-3 TRBD2 CASSAFGTSLNEQFF TGTGCCAGCAGTGCCTTTGGGACTAGCCTAAATGAGCAGTTCTTC
. TRBJ1-4 TRBV11-2 . CASSLNRAKEKLFF TGTGCCAGCAGCTTAAACAGGGCGAAGGAAAAACTGTTTTTT
. TRBJ2-3 TRBV19 TRBD2 CASSIGAGVWIHTQYF TGTGCCAGTAGTATCGGAGCGGGAGTGTGGATTCATACGCAGTATTTT
. TRBJ1-3 TRBV29-1 . CSVEAGYSGNTIYF TGCAGCGTTGAGGCAGGGTATTCTGGAAACACCATATATTTT
once TRBJ2-7 TRBV6-6 . CASSSLTGKRASEQYF TGTGCCAGCAGTTCCCTGACAGGAAAGAGGGCCTCCGAGCAGTACTTC
. TRBJ2-1 TRBV4-1 . CASSQVSLAGVYEQFF TGCGCCAGCAGCCAAGTGTCATTGGCAGGGGTGTATGAGCAGTTCTTC
. TRBJ2-3 TRBV4-3 TRBD2 CASSQGLAGGTDTQYF TGCGCCAGCAGCCAAGGGCTAGCGGGAGGCACAGATACGCAGTATTTT
. TRBJ2-7 TRBV28 TRBD1 CASLGTGVSYEQYF TGTGCCAGCCTCGGGACAGGGGTATCCTACGAGCAGTACTTC
. TRBJ2-2 TRBV7-3 TRBD2 CASTPDLTSGTGELFF TGTGCCAGCACACCTGATCTGACTAGCGGAACCGGGGAGCTGTTTTTT
. TRBJ2-1 TRBV2 TRBD2 CASRLAGVNEQFF TGTGCCAGCAGGCTAGCGGGAGTCAATGAGCAGTTCTTC
. TRBJ1-3 TRBV6-5 . CASRRQFRSGNTIYF TGTGCCAGCAGGCGACAGTTCCGCTCTGGAAACACCATATATTTT
. TRBJ2-7 TRBV12-5 TRBD1 CASGLVQGNVYEQYF TGTGCTAGTGGTTTGGTACAGGGGAATGTCTACGAGCAGTACTTC
. TRBJ2-3 TRBV21-1 . CASSLLTSGRGGDTQYF TGTGCCAGCAGCCTACTAACTAGCGGGAGGGGTGGAGATACGCAGTATTTT
. TRBJ1-2 TRBV7-2 . CASSLFAGHYGYTF TGTGCCAGCAGCTTATTTGCAGGGCACTATGGCTACACCTTC
few TRBJ1-6 TRBV6-6 . CASTEQQGNSPLHF TGTGCCAGCACAGAGCAACAGGGTAATTCACCCCTCCACTTT
. TRBJ2-1 TRBV30 TRBD2 CAWSPGAGERVNEQFF TGTGCCTGGAGTCCAGGAGCGGGGGAAAGGGTCAATGAGCAGTTCTTC
few TRBJ2-7 TRBV24-1 TRBD2 CATSDSGAAYEQYF TGTGCCACCAGTGACAGCGGGGCGGCCTACGAGCAGTACTTC